This T cell receptor beta chain was captured in a study of blood T cell repertoires in COVID-19 (dated by TCRdb to the early 2020s). A note on the overall study: Samples from collaborators originated in the United States, Italy and Spain and spanned both the acute and convalescent phases of COVID-19. The material from the prospective study consisted of cDNA or gDNA derived from T cells, B-cell-depleted T cells, or PBMCs. Subjects who had been exposed to COVID-19, were actively infected with it, or had recovered from it provided the deeply sampled blood TCRbeta repertoires that made up the dataset. The repertoires were released in a freely available public database meant as a resource for research on the immune response to SARS-CoV-2. The samples were drawn from the first 160 participants of the ongoing ImmuneRACE study and from about 1,200 subjects provided by 6 global collaborators. Nearly every sample came with metadata listing a de-identified subject ID, COVID-19 status, age in years and sex. HLA class I and class II types, where available, came from metadata supplied by the sample provider rather than from assay-based typing. Results and caveats for the whole study, not just this receptor: The amount of clinical and demographic metadata varied by source and participant and was provided uncurated.

The collaborating institutions used their own protocols to collect whole blood in K2EDTA tubes. For TCRbeta analysis, collaborators shipped samples in one of three forms: frozen whole blood, isolated PBMCs, or DNA extracted from either of those sample types. This clone occurred a few times. There is no known antigen for this receptor. Nothing much larger sits one base from this clone, and base qualities are not available. TCRbeta CDR3 regions were amplified from genomic DNA using the immunoSEQ Assay, a bias-controlled multiplex PCR. For the original study's pipeline: The number of nucleated cells in each sample was estimated from the amplification of reference gene primers within the assay. To quantify the absolute abundance of each unique TCRbeta CDR3 rearrangement, sequence reads were collapsed and filtered. For each sample, productive Simpson clonality was calculated by taking the square root of Simpson's diversity index across productive rearrangements. This is the immuneACCESS table as TCRdb keeps it, with only in-frame sequences that have V and J called. A part of the clones is gone; compared with another copy, unresolved V genes explain less than half, and the rest is unexplained. That table furnishes V, J and clone size, whereas the DNA furnished D and trimming. The sample includes roughly 200,000 clones, with around nine tenths observed a single time. The ten largest account for less than 3% of the sample.

The V end loses 2 bases and the J end loses 2 bases, and a stretch of 9 bases separates them. Looking up the germline V gene yields CDR1 SNHLY and CDR2 FYNNEI. The CDR3 runs 14 residues from the cysteine to the phenylalanine. Only CDR3 DNA is held: 42 bases, read in frame from base 1. The source material was peripheral blood. This receptor chain uses TRBV2 and TRBJ1-2; matching of 6 bases hints at TRBD1 as the D gene. The receptor was isolated from a man aged 35 to 55 with active or convalescent COVID-19. The bases are TGTGCCAGCAGTGAATTACAGGGAAACTATGGCTACACCTTC. It codes for CASSELQGNYGYTF.